This T cell receptor (beta chain) was identified during a study of T cell responses to AZD1222 COVID-19 vaccine (dated by TCRdb to about 2021). In terms of the full investigation: AZD1222 recipients given second doses at about 4 weeks or at about 12 weeks were pooled, since spike-specific TCR depth and breadth were not found to differ between the two schedules. A total of about 250 trial participants underwent TCR sequencing, of whom 200 to 220 had received two doses of AZD1222 and around 25 had received two doses of the MenACWY control vaccine. Trial participants were enrolled by age into 18-55, 56-69 and 70-plus year subgroups, with around 150, 28 and 57 TCR-sequenced participants respectively.

Including the terminal cysteine and phenylalanine, the CDR3 comprises 13 residues. Solely the CDR3 DNA is kept, with 39 bases framed from the first base. V and J are truncated by 5 bases and 9 bases respectively, leaving an intervening sequence of 14 bases. The germline V gene yields LGHNA for CDR1 and YNFKEQ for CDR2. The investigation overall reported the following: Reportedly, close to half of the unique spike-specific TCRs recognized epitopes lying outside the regions that are mutated in the B.1.351 and B.1.1.7 variants. Because no samples from the day 14 peak response were available, repertoires could be characterized only after the peak T cell response. Spike-specific TCR breadth and depth rose significantly after two AZD1222 doses compared with day 0 and with MenACWY recipients. In the small 56-69-year group, the increase in depth fell short of significance, most likely because of low power. Participants were mostly white British, with more females than males. The authors suggested clonal diversity may have been underestimated. CD4 TCRs associated with the vaccine covered the entire spike protein, and the dominant responses were in regions 160-218 and 743-854. Conclusions about previously exposed vaccinees were limited because only six AZD1222 recipients were SARS-CoV-2 seropositive at baseline.

With regard to this clone: No antigen is known for it. No per-base quality is available; no much larger clone lies one base away.

The CDR3 regions of human TCRbeta chains were analyzed by immunosequencing. Regarding the original processing steps: Repertoire TCRs were matched against a reference library of SARS-CoV-2-specific TCRs generated with the MIRA antigen-specificity platform. Breadth was defined as the fraction of unique TCRs that were SARS-CoV-2-associated, and depth was defined as the fraction of total T cells that were SARS-CoV-2-associated. Each spike-specific TCR was assigned to its reactive spike region and to a CD4 or CD8 class using the MIRA data. Log10-transformed breadth and depth values were compared by one-way ANOVA with Sidak's multiple comparisons tests. This is the immuneACCESS table as TCRdb keeps it, with only in-frame sequences that have V and J called. A part of the clones is gone; compared with another copy, unresolved V genes explain less than half, and the rest is unexplained. V, J and clone size are taken as reported in that table, and D and trimming were inferred from the DNA itself. In all, the sample holds about 120,000 clones, and roughly 90% of those were seen once. More than 3% of the sample belongs to the ten largest clones.

The intended sense of this specimen's time point label: baseline before first vaccination. Vaccinee samples came from UK trials COV001 and COV002, including a single-blind randomized controlled phase 2/3 trial of AZD1222 (ChAdOx1 nCoV-19) in healthy adults. Trial participant PBMC samples were collected at day 0 and day 28 after the second dose for TCRbeta chain sequencing. The sequence links TRBV4-2 to TRBJ2-1, with TRBD2 as a weak D call on 7 bases. The TCR comes from an adult in good health. Sequencing was performed on peripheral blood, taken on day 0 of AZD1222 vaccination. At the DNA level, the sequence is TGTGCCAGCAGCGGGGGGGCGATTCGTGAGCAGTTCTTC. Translated, it reads CASSGGAIREQFF.